Below, 10 T cell receptor beta chains from the same sample are listed, as sequenced in a study of beta chain features in type 1 diabetes. Findings and caveats of the study: Among all four CD4+ subsets, Type 1 diabetes patients had TCRB CDR3s that were moderately but significantly shorter.

cDNA synthesis used the whole RNA isolate, giving expressed TCRB sequences. Using immunoSEQ multiplex PCR, the repertoire was profiled, and TCRdb retains in-frame clones only, with some absent. The sample lists 250,000 to 300,000 clones; approximately 15% were seen once. The antigens for these receptors are not known. Sequenced input: naive CD4+ T cells from blood. The source is a man aged 25 to 40 with type 1 diabetes.

This clone was seen a few times. The chain combines TRBV20-1 with TRBJ2-7; D is unresolved. This CDR3 is built from 11 residues. V lost 4 bases and J lost 1, with 5 bases in between. Germline V gives CDR1 DFQATT, CDR2 SNEGSKA (reference sequence). CDR3 residues: CSATPSYEQYF. CDR3 DNA sequence: TGCAGTGCTACCCCGTCCTACGAGCAGTACTTC.

The J gene is TRBJ2-7, the V gene TRBV28; no clear D gene. Trimming stripped 3 bases from V and 2 bases from J, with 11 bases between. The CDR3 loop spans 14 amino acids. Germline V gene data show CDR1 as MDHEN and CDR2 as SYDVKM. CDR3 sequence reads: CASSFSVIPYEQYF. CDR3 sequence (DNA): TGTGCCAGCAGTTTCAGCGTAATCCCCTACGAGCAGTACTTC. Looking up the rest from reference TRBV28 and TRBJ2-7 gives the full variable domain: DVKVTQSSRYLVKRTGEKVFLECVQDMDHENMFWYRQDPGLGLRLIYFSYDVKMKEKGDIPEGYSVSREKKERFSLILESASTNQTSMYLCASSFSVIPYEQYFGPGTRLTVT.

V and J are TRBV15 and TRBJ2-3, with D possibly matching TRBD1 (5 bases). CDR3 length: 16 residues. Germline loops: CDR1 LNHNV, CDR2 YYDKDF (reference sequence). Trimming removed 0 bases from V and 5 bases from J, with 15 bases in between. CDR3 coding DNA: TGTGCCACCAGCAGAGATCCAGGGATCGATGTAGATACGCAGTATTTT. This translates into CATSRDPGIDVDTQYF.

V and J are TRBV7-2 and TRBJ1-2; D is ambiguous. Germline V gene data show CDR1 as SGHTA and CDR2 as FQGNSA. The CDR3 spans 14 residues. V gave up 3 bases and J gave up 4 bases, with 12 bases separating them. CDR3 bases: TGTGCCAGCAGCTTCAGACTACTGGGCTATGGCTACACCTTC. It encodes CASSFRLLGYGYTF.

This clone was observed a handful of times. The CDR3 bases are TGTGCCAGCAGCATCGGGACTAGCGGGAGGGAGAATGAGCAGTTCTTC. Translating it yields CASSIGTSGRENEQFF. This chain connects TRBV7-7 to TRBJ2-1; TRBD2 matches at 16 bases. Losses at the gene ends were 5 bases for V and 7 bases for J; bases not matched to a gene: 5. The CDR3 spans 16 residues. The germline gives CDR1 SSHAT, CDR2 FNYEAQ (reference sequence).

The rearrangement links TRBV4-2 to TRBJ2-2; TRBD2 is a possible D gene (5 bases). The V and J ends lost 0 bases and 5 bases respectively, with 10 bases between them. CDR3 length: 15 amino acids. Germline V gene sequence: CDR1 LGHNA, CDR2 YNFKEQ. Here the CDR3 DNA reads TGTGCCAGCAGCCAAGACGAGGGTACGACCGGGGAGCTGTTTTTT. It specifies CASSQDEGTTGELFF.

This chain uses TRBV30 with TRBJ1-1; the D is unclear. V dropped 0 bases and J dropped 6 bases, with 20 bases sitting between them. This CDR3 is built from 16 residues. Germline V lookup: CDR1 GTSNPN, CDR2 SVGIG (reference sequence). CDR3 bases: TGTGCCTGGAGTGTACGTATCGGCCCCCGGGAACCTGAAGCTTTCTTT. This translates into CAWSVRIGPREPEAFF.

This clone turned up a few times. The chain has TRBV7-2 and TRBJ1-2; TRBD1 matches at 7 bases. Germline loops: CDR1 SGHTA, CDR2 FQGNSA. The CDR3 runs 15 residues. V trimming: 5 bases; J trimming: 4 bases; junction bases outside the gene matches: 10. The CDR3, as DNA: TGTGCCAGCAGCCCTAGCCTCGGGACAGTCTATGGCTACACCTTC. Amino acid sequence: CASSPSLGTVYGYTF.

This clone came up a few times. This chain connects TRBV6-1 to TRBJ2-1; a possible D gene is TRBD2 (5 bases). CDR1 and CDR2 (germline): MNHNS, SASEGT. V lost 2 bases and J lost 7, with 12 bases in between. The length of the CDR3 is 14 residues. The CDR3 DNA reads as TGTGCCAGCAGTGAACTAGGAGGAAGGAATGAGCAGTTCTTC. It translates to CASSELGGRNEQFF.

This clone was seen only a few times. This rearrangement joins TRBV6-5 to TRBJ1-1, with D perhaps TRBD1 (6 bases). Germline V gene data show CDR1 as MNHEY and CDR2 as SVGAGI. V gave up 5 bases and J gave up 8 bases, with 15 bases separating them. The CDR3 contains 13 residues. CDR3 protein: CASSPPQGREAFF. CDR3 bases: TGTGCCAGCAGTCCCCCACAGGGCAGGGAAGCTTTCTTT.